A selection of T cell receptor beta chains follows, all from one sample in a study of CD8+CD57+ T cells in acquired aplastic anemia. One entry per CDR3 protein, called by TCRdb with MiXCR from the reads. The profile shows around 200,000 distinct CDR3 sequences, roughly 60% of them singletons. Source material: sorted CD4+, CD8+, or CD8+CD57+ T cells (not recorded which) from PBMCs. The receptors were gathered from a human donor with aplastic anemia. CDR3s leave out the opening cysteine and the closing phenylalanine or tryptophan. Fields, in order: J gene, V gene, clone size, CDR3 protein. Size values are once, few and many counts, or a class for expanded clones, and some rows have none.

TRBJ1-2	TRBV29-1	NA	SVGGSGGGYT
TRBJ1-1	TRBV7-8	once	ASSSTLQATNTEAF
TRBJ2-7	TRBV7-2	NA	ASSPTVNYEQY
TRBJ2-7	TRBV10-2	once	ASRPLAENYEQY
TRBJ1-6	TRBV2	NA	ASSEGRGQRSPLH
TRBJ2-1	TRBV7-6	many	ASSLEAGDNNEQF
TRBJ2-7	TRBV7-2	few	ASSRIDLYEQY
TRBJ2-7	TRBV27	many	ASSFAGPTYEQY
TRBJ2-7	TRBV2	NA	ASSPMGRTDYEQY
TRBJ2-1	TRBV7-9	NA	ASKGLASLNEQF
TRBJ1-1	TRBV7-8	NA	ASSSQGTPSNTEAF
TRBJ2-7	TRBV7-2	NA	ASSQGTGEAYEQY
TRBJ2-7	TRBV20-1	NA	SASTLAYEQY
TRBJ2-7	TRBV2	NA	ASSAGTHYEQY
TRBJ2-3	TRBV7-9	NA	ATSLGLAGFTDTQY
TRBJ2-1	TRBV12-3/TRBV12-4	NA	ASRALRGRGNEQF
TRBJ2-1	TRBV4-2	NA	ASSQDWQGARNEQF
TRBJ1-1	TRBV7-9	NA	ASSRAKVTF
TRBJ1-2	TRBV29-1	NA	SVAGTGGRYT
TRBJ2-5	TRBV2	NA	ASSLESGGETQY
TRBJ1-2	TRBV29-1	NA	SVELTGFYGYT
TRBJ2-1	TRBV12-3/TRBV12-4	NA	ASSRPGDNEQF
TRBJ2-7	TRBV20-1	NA	SARDRDRGVYEQY
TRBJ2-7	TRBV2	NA	ASSEAGGPTEQY
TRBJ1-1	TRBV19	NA	ASIGRYTEAF
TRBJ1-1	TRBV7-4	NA	ASSPFPLAF
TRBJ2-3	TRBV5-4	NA	ASSLISGSTDTQY
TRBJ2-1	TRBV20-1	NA	SASRTSGANEQF
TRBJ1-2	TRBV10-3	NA	AISDPGEGSTRGYGYT
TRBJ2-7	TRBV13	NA	ASSLGTGIFGEQY
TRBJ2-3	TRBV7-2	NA	ASSDGLLRVDTQY
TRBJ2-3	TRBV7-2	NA	ASSIPGGTDTQY
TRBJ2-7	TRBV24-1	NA	ASSPDRGSYEQY
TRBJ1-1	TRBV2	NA	ASSYDREAF
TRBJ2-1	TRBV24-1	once	ATSDGGTGEQF
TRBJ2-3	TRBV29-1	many	SVDGGPPDTQY
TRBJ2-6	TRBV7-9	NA	ASVLGWGANVLT
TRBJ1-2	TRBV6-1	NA	ASSDQQGPSYGYT
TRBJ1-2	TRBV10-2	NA	ASSELPGTGSYGYT